The 26 T cell receptor beta chains below were found in one sample sequenced in a study of shared clonotypes between healthy human individuals. Here immunoSEQ multiplex PCR was the method, and the copy in TCRdb shows in-frame clones only, minus some. There are 950,000 to 1,300,000 clones in the sample; approximately 70% occur only once, and about 1.5% lies in the top ten. The sequencing input was memory CD4+ T cells sorted from blood. The subset: CD45RA-negative fraction. The source of these receptors is a man aged 18-30 years in good health.

This clone has a single count. One end of the junction fails to match germline, which may point to a read error. This specimen includes other DNA sequences encoding the same CDR3. The chain combines TRBV30 with TRBJ1-5, with D unresolved. Germline lookup yields CDR1 GTSNPN and CDR2 SVGIG (reference sequence). The CDR3 is 15 residues long. The chain's CDR3 is CAWSVQKGSNQPQHF. Written as DNA, the CDR3 is TGCGCCTGGAGTGTACAGAAAGGGAGCAATCAGCCCCAGCATTTT.

The chain carries TRBV21-1 and TRBJ2-7; TRBD1 is the table's D call, not checked against the DNA. TRBV21-1 corresponds to a pseudogene. CDR3 length: 12 residues. The CDR3 DNA reads as TGTGCCAGCAGGGGGCGGCCCTACGAGCAGTACTTC. Translating it yields CASRGRPYEQYF.

V and J are TRBV10-3 and TRBJ2-3; TRBD1 is a possible D gene (5 bases). CDR3 length: 14 amino acids. The germline V and J ends were trimmed by 3 bases and 4 bases, with 11 bases remaining between them. Germline CDR1 is ENHRY and CDR2 is SYGVKD. The CDR3 coding sequence is TGTGCCATCAGTGACAGGGATGAGGCAGATACGCAGTATTTT. Translating it yields CAISDRDEADTQYF.

The V gene is TRBV5-1, the J gene TRBJ2-7; D not certain. The germline V gene encodes CDR1 SGHRS and CDR2 YFSETQ. V gave up 2 bases and J gave up 3 bases, with 12 bases separating them. The CDR3 contains 14 residues. CDR3 coding DNA: TGCGCCAGCAGCTTCCCCTCTAAACTCTACGAGCAGTACTTC. This gives the protein CASSFPSKLYEQYF.

The chain employs TRBV30 and TRBJ1-6, with 9 bases lining up with TRBD1. Germline assignment: CDR1 GTSNPN and CDR2 SVGIG (reference sequence). This CDR3 contains 13 residues. J gave up 10 bases and V 7 bases, and 8 bases lay outside the gene matches. The CDR3 sequence is CASQRQGGSPLHF. In DNA, the CDR3 is TGTGCCTCGCAAAGACAGGGGGGCTCACCCCTCCACTTT.

This clone was observed a handful of times. The V call is TRBV10-3, the J call TRBJ1-2; 8 bases fit TRBD1. V was pared by 9 bases and J by 4 bases, with 10 bases of the junction left unmatched. Germline V gene data show CDR1 as ENHRY and CDR2 as SYGVKD. CDR3 size: 14 residues. In DNA form, the CDR3 reads TGTGCCATTTGCGGACAGGGAGCCTCCTATGGCTACACCTTC. Amino acid sequence: CAICGQGASYGYTF.

The chain uses TRBV6-6 and TRBJ2-7; D possibly corresponds to TRBD2 (5 bases). Germline CDR1 MNHNY, CDR2 SVGAGI (reference sequence). CDR3 length equals 13 residues. V lost 2 bases to trimming and J lost 3 bases, with 8 bases between them. The CDR3 region is CASSYKADYEQYF. The CDR3 coding sequence is TGTGCCAGCAGTTACAAAGCGGACTACGAGCAGTACTTC.

The gene calls are TRBV2 and TRBJ1-6, with D unresolved. Germline V gives CDR1 SNHLY, CDR2 FYNNEI. CDR3 length equals 11 residues. V shed 9 bases and J shed 9 bases, with 9 bases lying between them. CDR3 in amino acids: CASREFSPLHF. For the CDR3, the DNA is TGTGCCAGTCGGGAGTTTTCACCCCTCCACTTT. Full variable domain (missing parts from reference TRBV2 and TRBJ1-6): EPEVTQTPSHQVTQMGQEVILRCVPISNHLYFYWYRQILGQKVEFLVSFYNNEISEKSEIFDDQFSVERPDGSNFTLKIRSTKLEDSAMYFCASREFSPLHFGNGTRLTVT.

The CDR3 is CASSVDGGGGNEQFF. DNA for the CDR3: TGTGCCAGCAGCGTAGATGGTGGGGGTGGTAATGAGCAGTTCTTC. This chain connects TRBV9 to TRBJ2-1; either TRBD1 or TRBD2 may fit D (5 bases each). Germline lookup yields CDR1 SGDLS and CDR2 YYNGEE. The V gene lost 0 bases and the J gene lost 7 bases, with 14 bases spanning the gap. This CDR3 region has 15 residues. The variable domain in full, completed from reference TRBV9 and TRBJ2-1, reads DSGVTQTPKHLITATGQRVTLRCSPRSGDLSVYWYQQSLDQGLQFLIQYYNGEERAKGNILERFSAQQFPDLHSELNLSSLELGDSALYFCASSVDGGGGNEQFFGPGTRLTVL.

This chain connects TRBV6-6 to TRBJ2-5, with D tentatively TRBD2 (6 bases). V was trimmed by 5 bases and J by 5 bases, leaving 12 bases between them. The CDR3 totals 13 residues. The germline gives CDR1 MNHNY, CDR2 SVGAGI (reference sequence). For the CDR3, the DNA is TGTGCCAGCAGTCCGGGGGTTGGGGAGACCCAGTACTTC. Translated, it gives CASSPGVGETQYF.

The chain joins TRBV10-3 to TRBJ2-7, with 10 bases matching TRBD1. The V segment lost 6 bases and the J segment 8 bases; nucleotides outside the gene matches: 13. The germline V gene encodes CDR1 ENHRY and CDR2 SYGVKD. The CDR3 covers 15 residues. The CDR3 DNA is TGTGCCATCAGAGAAGACAGGGGGCGTTCTACGAAGCAGTACTTC. It encodes CAIREDRGRSTKQYF.

The V gene is TRBV14, the J gene TRBJ2-5, with D possibly being TRBD2 (6 bases). CDR3 size: 14 residues. From germline, CDR1 is SGHDN and CDR2 FVKESK. Trimming cost V 3 bases and J 2 bases, with 10 bases left between them. CDR3 in DNA: TGTGCCAGCAGCCAGGGGGGTAGACAAGAGACCCAGTACTTC. Protein sequence: CASSQGGRQETQYF.

The chain uses TRBV5-1 and TRBJ2-7; unclear D gene. Germline CDR1 and CDR2: SGHRS and YFSETQ. CDR3 length: 11 amino acids. V lost 4 bases to trimming and J lost 6 bases, with 8 bases between them. The DNA of the CDR3 is TGCGCCAGCAGCATCTCTTCCGAGCAGTACTTC. This sequence encodes CASSISSEQYF.

The chain carries TRBV7-2 and TRBJ2-2; TRBD2 aligns across 7 bases. The CDR3 has 15 residues. V trimming: 2 bases; J trimming: 5 bases; junction bases outside the gene matches: 5. Germline CDR1 is SGHTA and CDR2 is FQGNSA. CDR3 residues: CASSLMRLATGELFF. The CDR3 DNA sequence: TGTGCCAGCAGCTTAATGCGACTAGCTACCGGGGAGCTGTTTTTT.

This chain joins TRBV9 and TRBJ2-7, with TRBD1 matching 7 bases. This CDR3 is built from 19 residues. Per germline, CDR1 SGDLS and CDR2 YYNGEE. J gave up 5 bases and V 0 bases, and 20 bases lay outside the gene matches. In DNA, the CDR3 is TGTGCCAGCAGCGTAGAAGGTTCGGACAGGATATCTTTCGTCCACGAGCAGTACTTC. It specifies CASSVEGSDRISFVHEQYF.

V usage is TRBV19 and J usage is TRBJ1-2; D is undetermined. Per the germline V gene, CDR1 is LNHDA and CDR2 is SQIVND (reference sequence). Trimming removed 6 bases at V and 5 bases at J, with 13 bases between. This CDR3 contains 13 residues. The CDR3 DNA reads as TGTGCCAGTAGACCTCGGGCGGGGTATGGCTACACCTTC. Translating gives CASRPRAGYGYTF.

The genes are TRBV4-1 and TRBJ1-2; TRBD1 matches 9 bases. CDR1 is MGHRA, CDR2 YSYEKL, per germline. This CDR3 region has 18 residues. Trimming removed 3 bases from V and 2 bases from J; junction bases left unmatched: 13. The CDR3: CASSHKPGQGLKNYGYTF. The CDR3 DNA follows: TGCGCCAGCAGCCATAAACCGGGACAGGGTCTGAAAAACTATGGCTACACCTTC.

The CDR3 sequence: CASSQAGPTEAFF. The DNA of the CDR3 is TGTGCCAGCAGCCAAGCAGGGCCCACTGAAGCTTTCTTT. The rearrangement joins TRBV4-2 to TRBJ1-1, with a weak D call TRBD1 (5 bases). This CDR3 comprises 13 residues. Between the trimmed V and J ends, which lost 1 base and 4 bases, there was a span of 7 bases. Germline V gene sequence: CDR1 LGHNA, CDR2 YNFKEQ.

The CDR3 protein is CASSLAEGAVEYF. In nucleotides, the CDR3 is TGTGCCAGCAGCTTGGCAGAGGGGGCGGTGGAGTACTTC. V and J are TRBV5-4 and TRBJ2-5; 7 bases align to TRBD1. The CDR3 is 13 residues long. The V and J ends lost 0 bases and 12 bases, in that order; junction bases with no gene match: 8. Germline CDR1 is SGHNT and CDR2 is YYREEE (reference sequence).

The CDR3 sequence is CASSRDVKNSPLHF. The CDR3 DNA sequence: TGTGCCAGCAGCCGGGACGTAAAAAACTCACCCCTCCACTTT. The rearrangement links TRBV5-4 to TRBJ1-6; D may be TRBD1 (5 bases). CDR3 length: 14 residues. V shed 4 bases and J shed 10 bases, with 15 bases lying between them. CDR1 and CDR2 from the germline V gene are SGHNT and YYREEE (reference sequence).

The CDR3, as DNA: TGTGCCAGCAGCCAAGATCTAGCGGGGGGGCAAGAGACCCAGTACTTC. It specifies CASSQDLAGGQETQYF. This chain links TRBV4-2 with TRBJ2-5; 12 nucleotides match TRBD2. With V trimmed by 0 bases and J by 2 bases, 1 base remained unmatched. Germline lookup yields CDR1 LGHNA and CDR2 YNFKEQ. This CDR3 contains 16 residues.

The V and J genes are TRBV5-1 and TRBJ1-6, with 8 nucleotides matching TRBD1. The CDR3 is 14 amino acids. Germline V gene sequence: CDR1 SGHRS, CDR2 YFSETQ. V shed 5 bases and J 8 bases; nucleotides not matched to a gene: 6. CDR3 sequence: CASRKAGGDSPLHF. CDR3 DNA: TGCGCCAGCAGGAAGGCAGGGGGCGATTCACCCCTCCACTTT.

The CDR3 DNA follows: TGTGCCAGCAGTTACGCTTCGAATGCTGGTCAGGGCTACACCTTC. Its translation is CASSYASNAGQGYTF. The chain combines TRBV27 with TRBJ1-2, with no clear D. Trimming took off 4 bases at V and 8 bases at J, with 20 bases between the two ends. The germline V gene has CDR1 MNHEY and CDR2 SMNVEV (reference sequence). The CDR3 is 15 residues long.

There are a few counts of this clone. The V call is TRBV5-1, the J call TRBJ2-5, with TRBD1 matching 10 bases. V lost 3 bases to trimming and J lost 3 bases; unmatched junction nucleotides: 8. This CDR3 comprises 16 residues. CDR1 is SGHRS and CDR2 is YFSETQ in the germline V gene. The CDR3 region is CASSWTPGTGEETQYF. The CDR3 DNA follows: TGCGCCAGCAGCTGGACCCCCGGGACAGGGGAAGAGACCCAGTACTTC.

Concerning this clone itself: Other DNA sequences in the sample encode the same CDR3. J is TRBJ1-6 and V is TRBV5-1, with 9 bases identical to TRBD1. V was pared by 0 bases and J by 10 bases, with 2 bases of the junction left unmatched. The V gene's germline CDR1 is SGHRS and CDR2 YFSETQ. This CDR3 has 14 residues. The CDR3: CASSLGQGGSPLHF. CDR3 nucleotides: TGCGCCAGCAGCTTGGGACAGGGGGGATCACCCCTCCACTTT.

The chain combines TRBV27 with TRBJ2-6; unclear D gene. There are 17 residues in the CDR3. Germline V gives CDR1 MNHEY, CDR2 SMNVEV (reference sequence). With 6 bases removed from V and 0 bases from J, the gap between germline ends came to 15 bases. In nucleotides, the CDR3 is TGTGCCAGCAGCTTCCAGACACGCGGCTCTGGGGCCAACGTCCTGACTTTC. It specifies CASSFQTRGSGANVLTF.